These T cell receptor beta chains were read from a single sample in a study of blood T cells in healthy people across ages. One entry per CDR3 protein results from TCRdb running MiXCR on the 5' RACE reads. The sample carries around 1.5 million distinct CDR3 sequences, around 42% recorded once. The sequenced material came from blood. The receptors stem from a woman aged 18-35 years in good health. Each CDR3 is given with its conserved first and last residue. Fields, in order: V gene, CDR3 length, D gene, J gene, clone size, CDR3 protein, CDR3 DNA. A D gene is named only where the DNA matches it firmly. Clone size is stated in some rows and not others, as once, few, many or a class when expanded.

V gene: TRBV27; CDR3 length: 15; D gene: -; J gene: TRBJ1-4; clone size: -; CDR3 protein: CASSLSIGTIEKLFF; CDR3 DNA: TGTGCCAGCAGTTTATCAATCGGGACAATTGAAAAACTGTTTTTT
V gene: TRBV30; CDR3 length: 17; D gene: TRBD1; J gene: TRBJ1-2; clone size: -; CDR3 protein: CALMDPRHDREPYGYTF; CDR3 DNA: TGTGCCTTAATGGACCCTAGGCACGACAGGGAACCATATGGCTACACCTTC
V gene: TRBV20-1; CDR3 length: 16; D gene: TRBD2; J gene: TRBJ2-1; clone size: -; CDR3 protein: CSARPPGLAGGNEQFF; CDR3 DNA: TGCAGTGCTAGACCCCCGGGACTAGCGGGTGGTAATGAGCAGTTCTTC
V gene: TRBV6-6; CDR3 length: 14; D gene: -; J gene: TRBJ2-1; clone size: few; CDR3 protein: CASSTGTAANEQFF; CDR3 DNA: TGTGCCAGCAGCACCGGGACCGCTGCGAATGAGCAGTTCTTC
V gene: TRBV20-1; CDR3 length: 15; D gene: -; J gene: TRBJ1-1; clone size: few; CDR3 protein: CSAPLRGMRGTEAFF; CDR3 DNA: TGCAGTGCCCCTCTAAGGGGAATGAGGGGGACTGAAGCTTTCTTT
V gene: TRBV12-3/TRBV12-4; CDR3 length: 15; D gene: TRBD2; J gene: TRBJ2-2; clone size: -; CDR3 protein: CASRRLAGDTGELFF; CDR3 DNA: TGTGCCAGCAGGAGACTAGCGGGAGACACCGGGGAGCTGTTTTTT
V gene: TRBV10-3; CDR3 length: 16; D gene: -; J gene: TRBJ2-1; clone size: few; CDR3 protein: CAIGPASTLSYNEQFF; CDR3 DNA: TGTGCCATCGGCCCAGCGAGCACCTTAAGCTACAATGAGCAGTTCTTC
V gene: TRBV7-9; CDR3 length: 14; D gene: -; J gene: TRBJ2-1; clone size: few; CDR3 protein: CASSIGVWDGEQFF; CDR3 DNA: TGTGCCAGCAGCATTGGGGTTTGGGACGGTGAGCAGTTCTTC
V gene: TRBV12-3/TRBV12-4; CDR3 length: 15; D gene: -; J gene: TRBJ2-3; clone size: -; CDR3 protein: CASRPGRTSTDTQYF; CDR3 DNA: TGTGCCAGCAGGCCCGGCCGTACCAGCACAGATACGCAGTATTTT
V gene: TRBV25-1; CDR3 length: 14; D gene: -; J gene: TRBJ1-6; clone size: -; CDR3 protein: CASSPGGRSSPLHF; CDR3 DNA: TGTGCCAGCTCACCCGGGGGTAGGAGTTCACCCCTCCACTTT
V gene: TRBV11-2; CDR3 length: 18; D gene: TRBD2; J gene: TRBJ2-3; clone size: -; CDR3 protein: CASSLLGTSGFSTDTQYF; CDR3 DNA: TGTGCCAGCAGCCTCCTTGGGACTAGCGGATTTAGCACAGATACGCAGTATTTT
V gene: TRBV6-1; CDR3 length: 12; D gene: -; J gene: TRBJ2-7; clone size: few; CDR3 protein: CASSVTVYEQYF; CDR3 DNA: TGTGCCAGCAGTGTGACCGTCTACGAGCAGTACTTC
V gene: TRBV20-1; CDR3 length: 15; D gene: -; J gene: TRBJ2-2; clone size: few; CDR3 protein: CSARDRGHNTGEQFF; CDR3 DNA: TGCAGTGCTAGGGACAGAGGTCATAACACCGGGGAGCAGTTTTTT
V gene: TRBV29-1; CDR3 length: 14; D gene: TRBD2; J gene: TRBJ2-3; clone size: few; CDR3 protein: CSGRLAGSTDTQYF; CDR3 DNA: TGCAGCGGGAGACTAGCGGGGAGCACAGATACGCAGTATTTT
V gene: TRBV5-1; CDR3 length: 13; D gene: -; J gene: TRBJ2-3; clone size: -; CDR3 protein: CASSSRETDTQYF; CDR3 DNA: TGCGCCAGCAGCTCCCGTGAGACAGATACGCAGTATTTT
V gene: TRBV9; CDR3 length: 13; D gene: -; J gene: TRBJ1-1; clone size: many; CDR3 protein: CASSVGMNTEAFF; CDR3 DNA: TGTGCCAGCAGCGTAGGCATGAACACTGAAGCTTTCTTT
V gene: TRBV21-1; CDR3 length: 15; D gene: -; J gene: TRBJ2-5; clone size: -; CDR3 protein: CASSNRGGQPGTQYF; CDR3 DNA: TGTGCCAGCAGCAACAGGGGGGGCCAACCGGGGACCCAGTACTTC
V gene: TRBV7-2; CDR3 length: 15; D gene: TRBD2; J gene: TRBJ2-7; clone size: few; CDR3 protein: CASSPASGSAYEQYF; CDR3 DNA: TGTGCCAGCAGCCCAGCTAGCGGGAGCGCCTACGAGCAGTACTTC
V gene: TRBV28; CDR3 length: 16; D gene: -; J gene: TRBJ2-1; clone size: -; CDR3 protein: CASSHLGGAQSDEQFF; CDR3 DNA: TGTGCCAGCAGTCATCTAGGGGGAGCCCAGTCGGATGAGCAGTTCTTC
V gene: TRBV7-2; CDR3 length: 13; D gene: -; J gene: TRBJ2-1; clone size: -; CDR3 protein: CANTVDTYNEQFF; CDR3 DNA: TGTGCCAACACCGTGGACACCTACAATGAGCAGTTCTTC
V gene: TRBV20-1; CDR3 length: 15; D gene: TRBD2; J gene: TRBJ2-7; clone size: few; CDR3 protein: CSARDKTSGAYEQYF; CDR3 DNA: TGCAGTGCTAGAGATAAGACTAGCGGGGCCTACGAGCAGTACTTC
V gene: TRBV2; CDR3 length: 15; D gene: -; J gene: TRBJ1-1; clone size: -; CDR3 protein: CATRGGADGLTEAFF; CDR3 DNA: TGTGCCACTCGAGGGGGGGCAGACGGTCTCACTGAAGCTTTCTTT
V gene: TRBV20-1; CDR3 length: 13; D gene: -; J gene: TRBJ1-2; clone size: -; CDR3 protein: CSAPDGFSYGYTF; CDR3 DNA: TGCAGTGCCCCGGACGGATTCTCATATGGCTACACCTTC
V gene: TRBV24-1; CDR3 length: 14; D gene: -; J gene: TRBJ2-5; clone size: -; CDR3 protein: CATSRAVHEETQYF; CDR3 DNA: TGTGCCACCAGTAGGGCAGTCCATGAAGAGACCCAGTACTTC
V gene: TRBV5-1; CDR3 length: 17; D gene: -; J gene: TRBJ2-5; clone size: many; CDR3 protein: CASSLDGGPSYQETQYF; CDR3 DNA: TGCGCCAGCAGCTTGGATGGGGGACCGTCGTACCAAGAGACCCAGTACTTC
V gene: TRBV29-1; CDR3 length: 14; D gene: TRBD1; J gene: TRBJ1-2; clone size: -; CDR3 protein: CSVRDRAQNYGYTF; CDR3 DNA: TGCAGCGTTCGGGACAGGGCACAAAACTATGGCTACACCTTC
V gene: TRBV13; CDR3 length: 16; D gene: TRBD1; J gene: TRBJ2-7; clone size: once; CDR3 protein: CASSFDQGASYNEQYF; CDR3 DNA: TGTGCCAGCAGCTTTGATCAGGGGGCTTCCTACAATGAGCAGTACTTC
V gene: TRBV3-1; CDR3 length: 13; D gene: -; J gene: TRBJ1-1; clone size: -; CDR3 protein: CASSRTMNTEAFF; CDR3 DNA: TGTGCCAGCAGCCGAACAATGAACACTGAAGCTTTCTTT
V gene: TRBV20-1; CDR3 length: 13; D gene: -; J gene: TRBJ2-3; clone size: -; CDR3 protein: CSALIPGPDTQYF; CDR3 DNA: TGCAGTGCTCTCATTCCGGGGCCAGATACGCAGTATTTT
V gene: TRBV20-1; CDR3 length: 14; D gene: TRBD2; J gene: TRBJ2-1; clone size: -; CDR3 protein: CSATRGGDYNEQFF; CDR3 DNA: TGCAGTGCCACCCGTGGGGGGGACTACAATGAGCAGTTCTTC
V gene: TRBV27; CDR3 length: 14; D gene: -; J gene: TRBJ2-3; clone size: -; CDR3 protein: CASTGTDHTDTQYF; CDR3 DNA: TGTGCCAGCACCGGGACCGACCACACAGATACGCAGTATTTT
V gene: TRBV10-3; CDR3 length: 13; D gene: -; J gene: TRBJ2-5; clone size: few; CDR3 protein: CAISESGIETQYF; CDR3 DNA: TGTGCCATCAGTGAGTCTGGCATTGAGACCCAGTACTTC
V gene: TRBV25-1; CDR3 length: 15; D gene: TRBD1; J gene: TRBJ1-3; clone size: few; CDR3 protein: CASIPPGGSGNTIYF; CDR3 DNA: TGTGCCAGCATCCCACCAGGGGGCTCGGGAAACACCATATATTTT
V gene: TRBV11-2; CDR3 length: 16; D gene: TRBD2; J gene: TRBJ2-3; clone size: -; CDR3 protein: CASSLVGGGVTDTQYF; CDR3 DNA: TGTGCCAGCAGCTTAGTTGGCGGGGGGGTCACAGATACGCAGTATTTT
V gene: TRBV5-1; CDR3 length: 16; D gene: -; J gene: TRBJ2-4; clone size: few; CDR3 protein: CASSLDSGLSKNIQYF; CDR3 DNA: TGCGCCAGCAGCTTGGATTCAGGGCTGTCCAAAAACATTCAGTACTTC
V gene: TRBV21-1; CDR3 length: 18; D gene: -; J gene: TRBJ2-5; clone size: -; CDR3 protein: CASSKFRSWDREQETQYF; CDR3 DNA: TGTGCCAGCAGCAAATTCCGGTCGTGGGACAGGGAGCAAGAGACCCAGTACTTC
V gene: TRBV4-2; CDR3 length: 14; D gene: -; J gene: TRBJ1-2; clone size: -; CDR3 protein: CASSPSRGGFGYTF; CDR3 DNA: TGTGCCAGCAGCCCCTCACGGGGGGGATTCGGCTACACCTTC
V gene: TRBV7-8; CDR3 length: 15; D gene: TRBD1; J gene: TRBJ1-2; clone size: few; CDR3 protein: CASSLGQFKRDGYTF; CDR3 DNA: TGTGCCAGCAGCTTGGGACAGTTCAAGAGGGATGGCTACACCTTC
V gene: TRBV27; CDR3 length: 12; D gene: -; J gene: TRBJ2-5; clone size: -; CDR3 protein: CASSRDKETQYF; CDR3 DNA: TGTGCCAGCAGTCGGGACAAAGAGACCCAGTACTTC
V gene: TRBV10-1; CDR3 length: 13; D gene: -; J gene: TRBJ2-6; clone size: -; CDR3 protein: CASTLQGANVLTF; CDR3 DNA: TGCGCCAGCACCTTACAGGGGGCCAACGTCCTGACTTTC
V gene: TRBV27; CDR3 length: 15; D gene: TRBD1; J gene: TRBJ2-2; clone size: -; CDR3 protein: CASSPGTGEVGELFF; CDR3 DNA: TGTGCCAGCAGTCCCGGGACAGGGGAAGTCGGGGAGCTGTTTTTT
V gene: TRBV2; CDR3 length: 17; D gene: TRBD2; J gene: TRBJ2-7; clone size: -; CDR3 protein: CASSGDPGLAVSYEQYF; CDR3 DNA: TGTGCCAGCAGCGGCGACCCCGGACTAGCCGTCTCCTACGAGCAGTACTTC
V gene: TRBV3-1; CDR3 length: 14; D gene: -; J gene: TRBJ1-1; clone size: -; CDR3 protein: CASSQAGGGSEAFF; CDR3 DNA: TGTGCCAGCAGCCAAGCCGGAGGGGGGTCTGAAGCTTTCTTT
V gene: TRBV7-2; CDR3 length: 17; D gene: TRBD2; J gene: TRBJ2-7; clone size: -; CDR3 protein: CASSLALASGGSYEQYF; CDR3 DNA: TGTGCCAGCAGCTTAGCGCTCGCTAGCGGGGGAAGCTACGAGCAGTACTTC
V gene: TRBV7-8; CDR3 length: 15; D gene: -; J gene: TRBJ2-5; clone size: -; CDR3 protein: CASSLGAATAETQYF; CDR3 DNA: TGTGCCAGCAGCTTAGGGGCGGCGACAGCGGAGACCCAGTACTTC
V gene: TRBV18; CDR3 length: 15; D gene: TRBD1; J gene: TRBJ1-2; clone size: -; CDR3 protein: CASSPQRTGMGGYTF; CDR3 DNA: TGTGCCAGCTCACCCCAGCGGACAGGGATGGGCGGCTACACCTTC
V gene: TRBV6-5; CDR3 length: 17; D gene: TRBD1; J gene: TRBJ1-1; clone size: -; CDR3 protein: CASSYSRNRGFFVEAFF; CDR3 DNA: TGTGCCAGCAGTTACTCTAGAAACAGGGGTTTTTTTGTTGAAGCTTTCTTT
V gene: TRBV9; CDR3 length: 18; D gene: -; J gene: TRBJ2-3; clone size: -; CDR3 protein: CASSVGRVTGTSTDTQYF; CDR3 DNA: TGTGCCAGCAGCGTAGGAAGGGTGACAGGCACTAGCACAGATACGCAGTATTTT
V gene: TRBV7-6; CDR3 length: 14; D gene: -; J gene: TRBJ1-1; clone size: -; CDR3 protein: CASSPLGGPTEAFF; CDR3 DNA: TGTGCCAGCAGCCCCCTGGGCGGGCCCACTGAAGCTTTCTTT
V gene: TRBV5-1; CDR3 length: 15; D gene: TRBD2; J gene: TRBJ2-7; clone size: few; CDR3 protein: CASSPQTSGKSEQYF; CDR3 DNA: TGCGCCAGCAGCCCGCAGACTAGCGGGAAATCCGAGCAGTACTTC
V gene: TRBV6-5; CDR3 length: 13; D gene: TRBD2; J gene: TRBJ2-1; clone size: -; CDR3 protein: CASSYSNGRREFF; CDR3 DNA: TGTGCCAGCAGTTACTCGAACGGGAGGAGGGAGTTCTTC